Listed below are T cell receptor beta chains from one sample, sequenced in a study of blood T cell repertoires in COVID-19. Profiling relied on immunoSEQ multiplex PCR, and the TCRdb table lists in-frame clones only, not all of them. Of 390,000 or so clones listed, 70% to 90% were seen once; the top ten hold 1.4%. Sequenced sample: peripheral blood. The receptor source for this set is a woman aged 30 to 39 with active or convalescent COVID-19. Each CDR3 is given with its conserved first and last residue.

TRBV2,CASRTGTGGEQFF
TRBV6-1,CASSDLDTQYF
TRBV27,CASSSGLSFHEQYF
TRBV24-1,CATRPGTPEGGNTIYF
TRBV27,CASSFGSSYNSPLHF
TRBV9,CASSRRVADGNTIYF
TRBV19,CASKPPYRASEPEAFF
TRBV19,CASRPMTGSPNQPQHF
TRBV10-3,CATTPLAAKGEQYF
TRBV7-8,CASSLMHGSNQPQHF
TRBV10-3,CAYGQGAYEQYF
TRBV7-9,CASSLEPGMVYGYTF
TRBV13,CASSSGSTGELFF
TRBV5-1,CASSDSDSYGYTF
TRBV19,CASSIGQGHGYTF
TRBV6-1,CASSDTGGSNYGYTF
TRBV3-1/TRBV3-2,CASSQESGNTEAFF
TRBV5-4,CASSLVNGGEAFF
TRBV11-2,CASSLNVVEGIGYTF
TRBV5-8,CASRKTGAYGYTF
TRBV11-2,CASSPSGTYEQYF
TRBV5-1,CASSPGLAGGTDTQYF
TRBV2,CASSEGTGRETQYF
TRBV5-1,CASSLDLAGVNTEAFF
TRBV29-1,CSVLVGDRVGSPLHF
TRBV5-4,CASSWPSGANTGELFF
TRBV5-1,CASSWTGTGAYGYTF
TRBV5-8,CASSPTRWFRDNEQFF
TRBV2,CASKPGLNTDTQYF
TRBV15,CATSREGRITTNEKLFF
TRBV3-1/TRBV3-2,CASSHPAHEAYNEQFF
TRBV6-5,CATGGTGDYEQYF
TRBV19,CASRNTGMLSYEQYF
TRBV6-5,CASRQTGGAYGYTF
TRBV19,CASVNRGSYTF
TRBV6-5,CASSYFPETGNTEAFF
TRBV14,CASSSFPWGQHTYGYTF
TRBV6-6,CASSYSAGGTDTQYF
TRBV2,CASDGRGNPRRAGELFF
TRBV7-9,CASSLDRNTEAFF
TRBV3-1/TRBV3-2,CASSQSQGEGYTF
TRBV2,CASNLRQGGPGNQPQHF
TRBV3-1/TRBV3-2,CASSQDPGNPYNEQFF
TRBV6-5,CASSLGDVNTEAFF
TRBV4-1,CASGAGHEQFF
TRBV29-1,CSGGGRGSYEQYF
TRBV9,CASSGPAGRGNTIYF
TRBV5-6,CASSIAGTPIRTDTQYF
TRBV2,CASSVDSAYYGYTF
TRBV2,CASRGQGPSTEAFF
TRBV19,CATGKADSYNEQFF
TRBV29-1,CSVRQGSGNTIYF
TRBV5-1,CASSLAGGVYGYTF
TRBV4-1,CASSRDLGGRTDTQYF
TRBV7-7,CASSLDGGNEQFF
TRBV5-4,CANKQGQTGELFF
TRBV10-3,CAISEKTGAGYNEQFF
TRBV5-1,CASSPPLGGNYGYTF
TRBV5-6,CASSSGLLSTDTQYF
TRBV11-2,CASSAGNGPAGRVF